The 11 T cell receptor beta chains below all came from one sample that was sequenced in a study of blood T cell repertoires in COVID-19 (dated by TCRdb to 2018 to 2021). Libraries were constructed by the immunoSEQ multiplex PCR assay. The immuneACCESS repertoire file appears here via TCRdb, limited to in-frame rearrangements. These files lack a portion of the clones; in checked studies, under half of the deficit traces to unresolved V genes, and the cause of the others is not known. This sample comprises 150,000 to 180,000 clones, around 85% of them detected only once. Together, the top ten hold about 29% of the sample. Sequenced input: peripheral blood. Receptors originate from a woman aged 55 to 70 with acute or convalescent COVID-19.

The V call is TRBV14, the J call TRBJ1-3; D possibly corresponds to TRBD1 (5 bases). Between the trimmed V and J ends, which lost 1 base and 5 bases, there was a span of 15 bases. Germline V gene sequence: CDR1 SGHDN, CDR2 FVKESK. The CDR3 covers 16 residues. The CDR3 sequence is CASSQGRTGIRNTIYF. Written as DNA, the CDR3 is TGTGCCAGCAGCCAAGGTCGAACAGGAATAAGAAACACCATATATTTT.

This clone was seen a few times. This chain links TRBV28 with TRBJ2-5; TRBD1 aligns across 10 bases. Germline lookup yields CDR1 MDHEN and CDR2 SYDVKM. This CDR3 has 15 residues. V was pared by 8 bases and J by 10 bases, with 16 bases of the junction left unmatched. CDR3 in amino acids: CASSRTGGGEGIQYF. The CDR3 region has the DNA TGTGCCAGCTCCCGGACAGGGGGTGGGGAAGGGATCCAGTACTTC.

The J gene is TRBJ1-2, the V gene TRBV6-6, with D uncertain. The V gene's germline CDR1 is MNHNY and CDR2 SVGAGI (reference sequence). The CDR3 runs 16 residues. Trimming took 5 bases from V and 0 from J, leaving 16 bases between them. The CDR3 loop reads CASSRPTATTNYGYTF. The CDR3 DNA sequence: TGTGCCAGCAGTAGACCGACGGCGACAACTAACTATGGCTACACCTTC.

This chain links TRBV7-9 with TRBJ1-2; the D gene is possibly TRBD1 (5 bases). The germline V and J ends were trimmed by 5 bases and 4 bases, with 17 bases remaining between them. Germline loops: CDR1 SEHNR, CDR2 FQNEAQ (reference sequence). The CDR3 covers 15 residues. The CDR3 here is CASSPFPRVGYGYTF. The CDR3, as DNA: TGTGCCAGCAGCCCTTTCCCCAGGGTAGGCTATGGCTACACCTTC. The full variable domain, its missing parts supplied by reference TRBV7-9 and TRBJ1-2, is DTGVSQNPRHKITKRGQNVTFRCDPISEHNRLYWYRQTLGQGPEFLTYFQNEAQLEKSRLLSDRFSAERPKGSFSTLEIQRTEQGDSAMYLCASSPFPRVGYGYTFGSGTRLTVV.

The CDR3 DNA is TGTGCCAGCAGCTTGGTATCTATACTAGCGGGAAATGAGCAGTTCTTC. Translating it yields CASSLVSILAGNEQFF. This chain connects TRBV5-8 to TRBJ2-1; 10 bases line up with TRBD2. J lost 7 bases, V lost 0 bases, and 7 bases had no gene match. The V gene's germline CDR1 is SGHTS and CDR2 YDEGEE. The CDR3 length is 16 residues. The full variable domain, in which reference TRBV5-8 and TRBJ2-1 provide the parts outside the CDR3, is EAGVTQSPTHLIKTRGQQATLRCSPISGHTSVYWYQQALGLGLQFLLWYDEGEERNRGNFPPRFSGRQFPNYSSELNVNALELEDSALYLCASSLVSILAGNEQFFGPGTRLTVL.

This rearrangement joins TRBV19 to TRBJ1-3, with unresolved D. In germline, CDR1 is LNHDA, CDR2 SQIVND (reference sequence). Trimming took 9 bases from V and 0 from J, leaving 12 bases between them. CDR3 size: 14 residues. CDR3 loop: CASQSWSSGNTIYF. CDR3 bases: TGTGCCAGCCAGTCGTGGAGCTCTGGAAACACCATATATTTT.

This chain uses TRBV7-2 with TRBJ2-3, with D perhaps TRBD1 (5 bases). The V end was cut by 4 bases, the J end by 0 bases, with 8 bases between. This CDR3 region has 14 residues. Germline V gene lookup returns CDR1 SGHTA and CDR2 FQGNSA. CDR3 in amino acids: CASSSRTSTDTQYF. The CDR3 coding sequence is TGTGCCAGCAGCTCCCGGACAAGCACAGATACGCAGTATTTT.

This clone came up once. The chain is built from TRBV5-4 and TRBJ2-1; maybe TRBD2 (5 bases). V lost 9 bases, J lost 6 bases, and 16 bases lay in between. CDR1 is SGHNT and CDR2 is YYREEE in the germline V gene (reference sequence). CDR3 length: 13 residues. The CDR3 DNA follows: TGTGCCACCAAGGTCGGCGGACTCAATGAGCAGTTCTTC. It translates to CATKVGGLNEQFF.

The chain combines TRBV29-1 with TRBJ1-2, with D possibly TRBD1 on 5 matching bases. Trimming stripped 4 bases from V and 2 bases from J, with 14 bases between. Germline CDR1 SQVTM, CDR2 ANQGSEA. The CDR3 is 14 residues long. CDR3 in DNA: TGCAGCGTTGCAAGGGGTTCTCCAAACTATGGCTACACCTTC. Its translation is CSVARGSPNYGYTF.

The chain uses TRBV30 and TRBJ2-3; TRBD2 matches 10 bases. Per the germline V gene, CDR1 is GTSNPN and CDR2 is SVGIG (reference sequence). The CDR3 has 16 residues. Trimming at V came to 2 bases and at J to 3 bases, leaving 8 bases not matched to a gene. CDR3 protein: CAWSPLGLAVTDTQYF. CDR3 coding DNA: TGTGCCTGGAGTCCCCTCGGACTAGCGGTAACAGATACGCAGTATTTT.

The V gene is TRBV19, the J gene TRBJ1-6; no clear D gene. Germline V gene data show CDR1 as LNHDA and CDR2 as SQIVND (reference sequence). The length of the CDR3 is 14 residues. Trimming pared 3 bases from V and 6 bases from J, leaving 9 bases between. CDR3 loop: CASSINRINSPLHF. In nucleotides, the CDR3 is TGTGCCAGTAGTATCAACAGAATTAATTCACCCCTCCACTTT.